A selection of T cell receptor beta chains follows, all from one sample in a study of immune cell composition in non-small cell lung cancer. Method: immunoSEQ multiplex PCR; TCRdb's copy keeps in-frame clones and lacks some. The sample lists some 3,500 clones; about 74% were seen once. The source material was lung tumor tissue. These receptors were collected from a human donor with non-small cell lung cancer. Both conserved end residues are part of each CDR3. The D gene is left open where the match is weak. Some rows have no size entry. The others give once, few or many, or a class for an expanded clone.

j_gene,abundance,v_gene,d_gene,CDR3aa,CDR3nt
TRBJ2-4,large,TRBV7-9,.,CASSPTSAGWAENIQYF,TGTGCCAGCAGCCCGACCTCGGCGGGGTGGGCTGAAAACATTCAGTACTTC
TRBJ2-7,.,TRBV11-2,TRBD1,CASSLGTGGDAQYF,TGTGCCAGCAGCTTGGGGACAGGGGGCGACGCGCAGTACTTC
TRBJ1-5,few,TRBV10-3,.,CAISPKYRECQPQHF,TGTGCCATCAGTCCGAAATACAGGGAATGCCAGCCCCAGCATTTT
TRBJ2-3,.,TRBV5-1,TRBD1,CASSGQGTGTDTQYF,TGCGCCAGCAGCGGACAGGGTACTGGTACAGATACGCAGTATTTT
TRBJ1-1,.,TRBV7-9,TRBD1,CASSLVGTGEGDTEAFF,TGTGCCAGCAGCTTAGTGGGGACAGGGGAAGGGGACACTGAAGCTTTCTTT
TRBJ2-5,.,TRBV7-6,TRBD2,CASSLAGGPETQYF,TGTGCCAGCAGCTTGGCGGGGGGGCCCGAGACCCAGTACTTC
TRBJ1-2,.,TRBV7-3,.,CASSSTGYGYTF,TGTGCCAGCAGCTCCACAGGGTATGGCTACACCTTC
TRBJ2-7,.,TRBV5-6,TRBD2,CGSASSPGTSRSYEQYF,TGTGGAAGTGCCAGCAGCCCCGGGACTAGCCGGTCCTACGAGCAGTACTTC
TRBJ1-2,.,TRBV27,.,CASSLRQNNYGYTF,TGTGCCAGCAGTTTGAGGCAGAATAACTATGGCTACACCTTC
TRBJ1-1,few,TRBV19,.,CASSVTDNTEAFF,TGTGCCAGTAGTGTGACTGATAACACTGAAGCTTTCTTT
TRBJ1-6,.,TRBV28,.,CASGLSSYNSPLHF,TGTGCCAGCGGTCTGAGCTCCTATAATTCACCCCTCCACTTT
TRBJ2-3,.,TRBV2,.,CAASARDRPFPDTQYF,TGTGCCGCCAGCGCTAGAGACAGGCCCTTTCCGGATACGCAGTATTTT
TRBJ2-3,.,TRBV7-3,TRBD2,CASSPDMGGGFTQYF,TGTGCCAGCAGCCCCGATATGGGGGGAGGGTTTACGCAGTATTTT
TRBJ1-2,.,TRBV7-9,.,CASSPKAGGYTF,TGTGCCAGCAGCCCAAAAGCAGGGGGCTACACCTTC
TRBJ1-2,few,TRBV29-1,.,CSVDSYGYTF,TGCAGCGTTGACAGCTATGGCTACACCTTC
TRBJ2-7,.,TRBV5-1,TRBD2,CASSPPGLPYEQYF,TGCGCCAGCAGCCCCCCGGGACTACCCTACGAGCAGTACTTC
TRBJ1-6,.,TRBV7-3,TRBD1,CASSEQGDNSPLHF,TGTGCCAGCAGCGAACAGGGGGATAATTCACCCCTCCACTTT
TRBJ2-1,.,TRBV27,.,CASSLISTGMGNEQFF,TGTGCCAGCAGTTTAATTAGTACCGGGATGGGAAATGAGCAGTTCTTC
TRBJ2-3,.,TRBV27,TRBD2,CASSRAGGTTDTQYF,TGTGCCAGCAGCAGAGCGGGGGGAACCACAGATACGCAGTATTTT
TRBJ2-7,.,TRBV5-6,.,CASSPDSLEQYF,TGTGCCAGCAGCCCGGACAGCCTCGAGCAGTACTTC
TRBJ2-1,few,TRBV6-5,.,CASSRNGDNEQFF,TGTGCCAGCAGCCGAAACGGGGATAATGAGCAGTTCTTC
TRBJ1-5,.,TRBV6-6,.,CASSAAGEAQPQHF,TGTGCCAGCAGTGCCGCGGGGGAGGCTCAGCCCCAGCATTTT
TRBJ1-2,few,TRBV29-1,.,CSAYSSYGYTF,TGCAGCGCTTATTCCTCCTATGGCTACACCTTC
TRBJ2-2,.,TRBV9,TRBD2,CASSQLSGGNTGELFF,TGTGCCAGCAGTCAATTAAGCGGGGGTAACACCGGGGAGCTGTTTTTT
TRBJ2-3,.,TRBV5-1,TRBD2,CASSLGEGGGYTDTQYF,TGCGCCAGCAGCCTCGGAGAGGGCGGGGGGTACACAGATACGCAGTATTTT
TRBJ2-3,once,TRBV21-1,.,CASSNQSGGPTSTDTQYF,TGTGCCAGCAGCAATCAAAGCGGGGGGCCTACTAGCACAGATACGCAGTATTTT
TRBJ2-3,.,TRBV7-3,.,CASSLKGGPSTDTQYF,TGTGCCAGCAGCTTAAAAGGCGGGCCGAGCACAGATACGCAGTATTTT
TRBJ1-1,.,TRBV27,.,CASSLFKGVPGDTEAFF,TGTGCCAGCAGTTTATTTAAGGGGGTCCCCGGAGACACTGAAGCTTTCTTT
TRBJ2-2,.,TRBV7-2,.,CASSLSTGGSGELFF,TGTGCCAGCAGCTTATCGACCGGGGGAAGCGGGGAGCTGTTTTTT